These T cell receptor beta chains were read from a single sample in a study of STAT3 mutations in large granular lymphocyte leukemia. Using immunoSEQ multiplex PCR, the repertoire was profiled, and TCRdb retains in-frame clones only, with some absent. The sample records tens of thousands of clones, about 81% being singletons. Source material: PBMCs. The receptors were sampled from a human donor with T large granular lymphocyte leukemia. Some clones in this sample may be carry-over from other donors' samples. Each CDR3 is given with its conserved first and last residue. Each record gives: D gene, J gene, clone size, V gene, CDR3 protein, CDR3 DNA. D genes are given only for firm matches. Clone size appears in some rows only: once, few, many, or a class for an expanded clone.

D: TRBD1
J: TRBJ2-1
size: -
V: TRBV6-6
CDR3: CASSHTGGTVNEQFF
DNA: TGTGCCAGCAGTCACACAGGGGGCACCGTCAATGAGCAGTTCTTC

D: TRBD2
J: TRBJ2-5
size: -
V: TRBV5-1
CDR3: CASSLTGGAFETQYF
DNA: TGCGCCAGCAGCTTGACCGGGGGGGCCTTCGAGACCCAGTACTTC

D: -
J: TRBJ2-4
size: -
V: TRBV5-6
CDR3: CASSVYRENIQYF
DNA: TGTGCCAGCAGCGTGTACAGGGAGAACATTCAGTACTTC

D: -
J: TRBJ2-1
size: once
V: TRBV5-4
CDR3: CASSPGQYNEQFF
DNA: TGTGCCAGCAGCCCAGGCCAGTACAATGAGCAGTTCTTC

D: TRBD1
J: TRBJ1-6
size: -
V: TRBV5-6
CDR3: CASSLGGGIRNSPLHF
DNA: TGTGCCAGCAGCTTGGGAGGGGGCATACGTAATTCACCCCTCCACTTT

D: -
J: TRBJ1-6
size: -
V: TRBV21-1
CDR3: CASSTRQVGNSPLHF
DNA: TGTGCCAGCAGCACCCGACAGGTAGGCAATTCACCCCTCCACTTT

D: TRBD1
J: TRBJ2-5
size: -
V: TRBV29-1
CDR3: CSVVGQGTGETQYF
DNA: TGCAGCGTTGTCGGACAGGGGACGGGGGAGACCCAGTACTTC

D: -
J: TRBJ2-6
size: -
V: TRBV5-1
CDR3: CASSLGKNSGANVLTF
DNA: TGCGCCAGCAGCTTGGGCAAAAACTCTGGGGCCAACGTCCTGACTTTC

D: -
J: TRBJ1-4
size: -
V: TRBV18
CDR3: CASSLNPGGAGEKLFF
DNA: TGTGCCAGCTCCCTAAATCCGGGGGGAGCCGGAGAAAAACTGTTTTTT

D: -
J: TRBJ2-6
size: -
V: TRBV19
CDR3: CASSIRDGANVLTF
DNA: TGTGCCAGTAGTATCAGGGATGGGGCCAACGTCCTGACTTTC

D: -
J: TRBJ2-1
size: -
V: TRBV23-1
CDR3: CASSQSRGVNEQFF
DNA: TGCGCCAGCAGTCAATCAAGAGGGGTCAATGAGCAGTTCTTC

D: TRBD1
J: TRBJ2-7
size: -
V: TRBV27
CDR3: CASSSPPRSTGTDRYEQYF
DNA: TGTGCCAGCAGTTCCCCCCCCAGGTCTACAGGGACAGATCGCTACGAGCAGTACTTC

D: TRBD1
J: TRBJ2-7
size: -
V: TRBV5-1
CDR3: CASSSRQGASYEQYF
DNA: TGCGCCAGCAGCTCCAGACAGGGGGCTAGCTACGAGCAGTACTTC

D: -
J: TRBJ2-1
size: -
V: TRBV7-9
CDR3: CASSPASGASEQFF
DNA: TGTGCCAGCAGCCCAGCTTCAGGGGCAAGTGAGCAGTTCTTC

D: -
J: TRBJ1-2
size: -
V: TRBV6-4
CDR3: CASSDRDLGGYTF
DNA: TGTGCCAGCAGTGATAGAGACCTAGGTGGCTACACCTTC

D: -
J: TRBJ1-2
size: -
V: TRBV7-2
CDR3: CASSGGGGYYGYTF
DNA: TGTGCCAGCAGCGGAGGAGGGGGATACTATGGCTACACCTTC

D: -
J: TRBJ2-2
size: -
V: TRBV27
CDR3: CASSLGSGELFF
DNA: TGTGCCAGCAGTTTGGGTAGTGGGGAGCTGTTTTTT

D: -
J: TRBJ1-2
size: -
V: TRBV27
CDR3: CASSFSRNRDNYGYTF
DNA: TGTGCCAGCAGTTTTTCCAGAAATAGGGATAACTATGGCTACACCTTC

D: -
J: TRBJ1-3
size: -
V: TRBV7-6
CDR3: CASSLSRANSGNTIYF
DNA: TGTGCCAGCAGCTTAAGTAGGGCTAACTCTGGAAACACCATATATTTT

D: TRBD2
J: TRBJ2-3
size: -
V: TRBV4-2
CDR3: CASSQAGGGTDTQYF
DNA: TGTGCCAGCAGCCAAGCGGGGGGGGGCACAGATACGCAGTATTTT

D: -
J: TRBJ1-1
size: -
V: TRBV6-6
CDR3: CASNGGANTEAFF
DNA: TGTGCCAGCAACGGAGGCGCCAACACTGAAGCTTTCTTT

D: -
J: TRBJ1-1
size: -
V: TRBV27
CDR3: CASRLPGAGNTEAFF
DNA: TGTGCCAGCAGGCTCCCGGGTGCCGGGAACACTGAAGCTTTCTTT

D: TRBD2
J: TRBJ2-2
size: -
V: TRBV5-6
CDR3: CASSLGLAGAGGELFF
DNA: TGTGCCAGCAGCTTGGGACTAGCGGGGGCCGGCGGGGAGCTGTTTTTT

D: TRBD1
J: TRBJ2-5
size: -
V: TRBV7-9
CDR3: CASSWGQSGWTQYF
DNA: TGTGCCAGCAGCTGGGGACAGTCAGGTTGGACCCAGTACTTC

D: -
J: TRBJ2-5
size: -
V: TRBV5-1
CDR3: CASSLEGSSVETQYF
DNA: TGCGCCAGCAGCTTGGAGGGGTCGTCAGTAGAGACCCAGTACTTC

D: TRBD1
J: TRBJ2-1
size: -
V: TRBV11-2
CDR3: CASSVLGTGFNEQFF
DNA: TGTGCCAGCAGCGTTCTGGGGACAGGTTTTAATGAGCAGTTCTTC

D: -
J: TRBJ2-2
size: once
V: TRBV2
CDR3: CASSTPGLGTGELFF
DNA: TGTGCCAGCAGTACCCCGGGGTTGGGGACCGGGGAGCTGTTTTTT

D: TRBD1
J: TRBJ2-3
size: -
V: TRBV15
CDR3: CATGQSTDTQYF
DNA: TGTGCCACGGGACAGTCCACAGATACGCAGTATTTT

D: TRBD1
J: TRBJ2-7
size: few
V: TRBV6-4
CDR3: CASSDGQGTLGTYEQYF
DNA: TGTGCCAGCAGTGATGGACAGGGCACTCTGGGCACCTACGAGCAGTACTTC

D: TRBD2
J: TRBJ2-5
size: -
V: TRBV6-5
CDR3: CASSSLLAGGLETQYF
DNA: TGTGCCAGCAGTTCCCTCCTAGCGGGGGGCCTCGAGACCCAGTACTTC

D: TRBD1
J: TRBJ1-5
size: -
V: TRBV6-5
CDR3: CASSPRGSNQPQHF
DNA: TGTGCCAGCAGCCCCAGGGGGAGCAATCAGCCCCAGCATTTT

D: TRBD1
J: TRBJ1-1
size: -
V: TRBV18
CDR3: CASSRGQANTEAFF
DNA: TGTGCCAGCTCAAGGGGACAGGCGAACACTGAAGCTTTCTTT

D: TRBD2
J: TRBJ2-1
size: -
V: TRBV18
CDR3: CASSPPGIGTSINEQFF
DNA: TGTGCCAGCTCACCACCGGGTATTGGGACTAGCATCAATGAGCAGTTCTTC

D: TRBD1
J: TRBJ2-5
size: -
V: TRBV5-4
CDR3: CASSSQGPQETQYF
DNA: TGTGCCAGCAGCTCACAGGGGCCCCAAGAGACCCAGTACTTC

D: -
J: TRBJ2-5
size: -
V: TRBV7-8
CDR3: CASSLPRTVQETQYF
DNA: TGTGCCAGCAGCTTACCCAGGACAGTCCAAGAGACCCAGTACTTC

D: -
J: TRBJ2-3
size: -
V: TRBV6-1
CDR3: CASIGGGNTQYF
DNA: TGTGCCAGCATTGGAGGGGGGAATACGCAGTATTTT

D: -
J: TRBJ2-3
size: few
V: TRBV19
CDR3: CATARSTDTQYF
DNA: TGTGCCACTGCGCGGTCCACAGATACGCAGTATTTT

D: -
J: TRBJ1-5
size: few
V: TRBV6-1
CDR3: CASSALESGNQPQHF
DNA: TGTGCCAGCAGTGCTCTGGAATCGGGCAATCAGCCCCAGCATTTT

D: -
J: TRBJ1-5
size: few
V: TRBV2
CDR3: CASSGQRVNQPQHF
DNA: TGTGCCAGCAGTGGACAGAGGGTAAATCAGCCCCAGCATTTT

D: -
J: TRBJ2-3
size: -
V: TRBV6-5
CDR3: CASSLGGTQYF
DNA: TGTGCCAGCTCGCTTGGGGGTACGCAGTATTTT

D: -
J: TRBJ2-7
size: -
V: TRBV30
CDR3: CASRGDYANAQQYF
DNA: TGTGCCTCAAGGGGGGATTACGCAAACGCCCAGCAGTACTTC